The entry below gives a single T cell receptor beta chain sequence along with its context. What antigen it recognizes has not been identified. Base qualities were left out, and no much larger clone turns up one base away. Other DNA sequences within the sample encode an identical CDR3. The data were obtained in a study of T cells in localized non-small cell lung cancer (TCRdb year 2020). General notes on the study: The study analyzed T cell repertoires of hundreds of early-stage NSCLC patients, comparing tumors and uninvolved tumor-adjacent lungs. The cohort consisted of around 250 treatment-naive NSCLC patients whose localized lung tumors had been resected. A mean age of around 66 years was recorded for the NSCLC patients, of whom roughly 130 were male and some 100 were female. The study at large found these results: Since the design was exploratory, TCR variables were selected using unadjusted p-values with no false-discovery rate correction. Of the top 100 tumor clones, a median of approximately 60 were detected in paired uninvolved adjacent lung; over 25 were also among that lung's top 100. Because multi-region tumor sequencing was not performed, intratumor heterogeneity could not be ruled out. Higher blood T cell density associated with longer overall survival, while higher adjacent-lung clonality associated with shorter survival. Uninvolved tumor-adjacent lung showed the highest T cell clonality, higher than tumor, which suggests more focused antigenic responses in the uninvolved tumor-adjacent lung.

TCR beta CDR3 regions were sequenced from DNA using the immunoSEQ Assay. On the study's bioinformatics: To compute T cell density, TCR beta template counts were normalized to usable DNA, which was estimated by amplifying housekeeping genes. Richness was estimated with the preseqR package, extrapolating to 400,000 templates for PBMC samples and 120,000 templates for tissue samples. Clonality was taken to be one minus Pielou's evenness. Differential abundance testing on productive amino-acid clonotypes, with a minimum total count of 5 and an alpha of 0.1, was used to identify tissue-enriched TCRs. The Jaccard Index and the Morisita Overlap Index were used to measure how much the repertoires overlapped between compartments. GLIPH grouped TCR beta CDR3s together with public tetramer-defined viral CDR3s, and a viral motif had to include at least three viral sequences and also show V-gene enrichment. TCRdb holds this immuneACCESS table with in-frame rearrangements only. Some clones are missing; in checked studies, unresolved V genes explain under half, and the rest has no known cause. V and J calls and clone size follow that table, whereas D and trimming were derived from the DNA. The sample yields 40,000 to 65,000 clones; more than 85% were counted once. About a sixth of the sample comes from the top ten.

CDR1 and CDR2 are read off the germline V gene as SGDLS and YYNGEE. Including the terminal cysteine and phenylalanine, the CDR3 comprises 14 residues. Of the read, only the CDR3 DNA is kept; its 42 bases are in frame from base 1. The germline V end is reduced by 4 bases and the J end by 4 bases; junction bases left unmatched: 7. At diagnosis, peripheral blood, uninvolved tumor-adjacent lung and tumor were collected and stored as a combination of fresh-frozen and FFPE material. For TCR repertoire profiling, blood samples were analyzed in the form of peripheral blood mononuclear cells. The source is a female donor with stage II lung adenocarcinoma. The sequence is built from TRBV9 and TRBJ2-7; 8 central nucleotides agree with TRBD1. Specimen: PBMCs, collected before any cancer treatment. CDR3 reads: CASSPGQGRYEQYF. The bases are TGTGCCAGCAGCCCCGGACAGGGTAGGTACGAGCAGTACTTC.